This TCR beta chain is from a study of post-analysis software for immune sequencing data. About the research overall: The disease courses spanned relapsing-remitting, secondary progressive and progressive-relapsing forms of multiple sclerosis.

V trimming: 2 bases; J trimming: 5 bases; junction bases outside the gene matches: 6. Germline V gives CDR1 SGHNT, CDR2 YYREEE (reference sequence). CDR3 size: 15 residues. Researchers reported that TCR beta cDNA libraries carried unique molecular identifiers. Around 500,000 cDNA molecules were obtained from about 0.98 to 11 million T cells. TCRdb passed the PCR reads through MiXCR, listing each CDR3 protein once. Here the sample spans about 540,000 distinct CDR3 sequences, about a third being singletons. The study, taken as a whole, reports: In patients, TRBV5-6, TRBV5-1 and TRBV20-1 belonged to four or five TRBV segments found more frequently than in controls. By F measure, strong co-clustering occurred among samples prepared in the same batch.

About this clonotype: Its cognate antigen is unknown.

The V call is TRBV5-4, the J call TRBJ1-5, with 8 nucleotides matching TRBD1. The sample taken for sequencing was blood. The sequence was collected from a girl younger than 18 with multiple sclerosis. The CDR3 region is CASSFTGTGDQPQHF. The CDR3 DNA sequence: TGTGCCAGCAGCTTCACAGGGACAGGAGATCAGCCCCAGCATTTT.